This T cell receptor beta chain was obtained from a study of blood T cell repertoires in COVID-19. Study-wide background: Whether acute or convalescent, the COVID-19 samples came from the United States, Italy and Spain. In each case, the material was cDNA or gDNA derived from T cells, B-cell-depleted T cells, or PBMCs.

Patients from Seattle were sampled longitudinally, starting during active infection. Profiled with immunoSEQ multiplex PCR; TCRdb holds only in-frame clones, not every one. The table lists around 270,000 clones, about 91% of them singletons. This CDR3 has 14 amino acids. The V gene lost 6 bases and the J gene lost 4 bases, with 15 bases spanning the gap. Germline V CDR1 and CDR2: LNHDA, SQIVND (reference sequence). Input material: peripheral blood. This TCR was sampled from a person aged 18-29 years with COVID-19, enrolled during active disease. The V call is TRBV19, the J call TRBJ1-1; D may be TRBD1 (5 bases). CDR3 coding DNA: TGTGCCAGTAGCCTGAATTCCGGGGGCACTGAAGCTTTCTTT. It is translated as CASSLNSGGTEAFF. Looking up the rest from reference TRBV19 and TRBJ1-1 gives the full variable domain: DGGITQSPKYLFRKEGQNVTLSCEQNLNHDAMYWYRQDPGQGLRLIYYSQIVNDFQKGDIAEGYSVSREKKESFPLTVTSAQKNPTAFYLCASSLNSGGTEAFFGQGTRLTVV.